The following is a T cell receptor (beta chain) sequence with its context. The length of the CDR3 is 14 residues. With V trimmed by 4 bases and J by 4 bases, 5 bases remained unmatched. Per the germline V gene, CDR1 is MRHNA and CDR2 is SNTAGT. The sample is drawn from a study of blood T cell repertoires in COVID-19. Donors were grouped by their self-reported clinical history. Only in-frame clones appear in the TCRdb table, and some are missing; sequencing was by immunoSEQ multiplex PCR. The sample lists approximately 250,000 clones; more than 85% were seen once. The sequence was obtained from a middle-aged man who had been exposed to COVID-19. Specimen: PBMCs or T cells enriched from blood (not recorded which). J is TRBJ2-7 and V is TRBV6-4; 9 bases agree with TRBD2. The CDR3 region has the DNA TGTGCCAGCAGTGCGCTAGCGGGACCGTACGAGCAGTACTTC. Its translation is CASSALAGPYEQYF.